This T cell receptor beta chain was recovered during a study of vaccination and CD4 T cells after COVID-19. Looking at the study overall: In the convalescent group, nasal swab PCR was SARS-CoV-2 positive; about nine cases were mild and one severe. Samples taken post-COVID came a median around 96 days after diagnosis, ranging from 35 to 161.

Germline V gene sequence: CDR1 MNHEY, CDR2 SVGEGT. This CDR3 region has 14 residues. V lost 10 bases and J lost 3, with 18 bases in between. Comment on this clonotype: Its target is not known.

Oncomine TCR Beta short-read sequencing was applied to DNA from cultured CD4+ T cells. Genomic DNA was isolated from CD4+ T cells that had been cultured. TCRdb redid the calling of the PCR reads with MiXCR, one entry per CDR3 protein. The sample has more than 15,000 distinct CDR3 sequences, about 63% seen once. The treatment was: approximately 11-day PBMC culture with coronavirus spike peptide pools or control peptides (ViraFEST assay). It was after roughly nine days of culture that CD4+ T cells were isolated by negative selection. Sequencing was done on a sample of CD4+ T cells from blood, cultured in vitro. This clonotype was sampled from a human donor who had recovered from COVID-19. The chain recombines TRBV6-2 or TRBV6-3 with TRBJ1-1; D is possibly TRBD1 (5 bases). CDR3 residues: CATTPPGGYTEAFF. CDR3 bases: TGTGCCACCACCCCCCCCGGGGGGTACACTGAAGCTTTCTTT.